The entry below describes one T cell receptor (beta chain). The antigen is undetermined. CDR1 is SGHNT, CDR2 YENEEA, per germline. The length of the CDR3 is 14 residues. V gave up 5 bases and J gave up 9 bases; unmatched junction bases: 8. PCR primers comprised 60 Vbeta and 13 Jbeta primers. Per the original methods: A follow-up analysis tallied around 80 million unique TCR beta chains, about 11 million shared. Some clones are missing from TCRdb's copy, which holds only in-frame ones; the method was immunoSEQ multiplex PCR. D and trimming come from the DNA, and the V and J calls and clone size come from that table. Among about 100,000 clones, around 83% were seen once, and the ten largest hold more than 1%. These data come from a study of cytomegalovirus exposure and HLA in healthy donors. The overall study: An early data release held 79 million or so unique TCRs from HLA-typed donors. Findings of the study overall: Among donors in an Asian-associated ancestry cluster, a later analysis reportedly found fewer N-insertions than the roughly 700-donor mean.

This receptor was obtained from a woman between 18 and 29 years old in good health and CMV-seronegative. The sequenced material came from PBMCs. The chain uses TRBV11-3 and TRBJ2-1; 9 nucleotides line up with TRBD1. CDR3 coding DNA: TGTGCCAGCAGCCCGAGACAGGGGGGTGGTGAGCAGTTCTTC. This sequence encodes CASSPRQGGGEQFF.